The clone carrying this T cell receptor beta chain was counted a single time. The junction departs from germline at one end; a sequencing error may be responsible. The table came from immunoSEQ multiplex PCR; TCRdb's copy has only in-frame clones and leaves some out. Of 25,000 to 30,000 clones in the sample, roughly 85% were seen once. These data are taken from a study of control samples from healthy donors and cancer patients. In germline, CDR1 is SNHLY, CDR2 FYNNEI. This CDR3 is 13 amino acids long. This receptor was taken from a woman aged 55-69 years with head and neck cancer. Material: PBMCs. J is TRBJ2-7 and V is TRBV2; weak D call: TRBD1 (6 bases). The CDR3 DNA reads as TGTGCCAGCAGAACTGGCCCCAAAAGGACAGAAGACTTC. Translation: CASRTGPKRTEDF.